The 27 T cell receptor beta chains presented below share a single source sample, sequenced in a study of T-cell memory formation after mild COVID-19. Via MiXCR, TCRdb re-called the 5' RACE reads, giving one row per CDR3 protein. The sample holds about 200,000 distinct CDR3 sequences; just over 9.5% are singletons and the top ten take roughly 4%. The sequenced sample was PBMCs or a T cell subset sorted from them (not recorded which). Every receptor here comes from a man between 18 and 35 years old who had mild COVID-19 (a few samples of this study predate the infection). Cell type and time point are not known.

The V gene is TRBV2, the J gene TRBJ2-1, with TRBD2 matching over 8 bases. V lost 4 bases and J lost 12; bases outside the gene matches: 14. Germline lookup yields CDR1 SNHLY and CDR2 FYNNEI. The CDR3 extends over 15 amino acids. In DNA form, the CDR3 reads TGTGCCAGCAGTGCGCAGTCAAGCGGGGGTCCTCCGCAGTTCTTC. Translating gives CASSAQSSGGPPQFF.

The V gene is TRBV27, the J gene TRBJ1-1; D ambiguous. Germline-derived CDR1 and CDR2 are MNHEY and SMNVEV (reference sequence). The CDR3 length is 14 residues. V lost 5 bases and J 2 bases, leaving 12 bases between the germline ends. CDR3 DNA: TGTGCCAGCAGTCCGCGAGCGGACAACACTGAAGCTTTCTTT. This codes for CASSPRADNTEAFF.

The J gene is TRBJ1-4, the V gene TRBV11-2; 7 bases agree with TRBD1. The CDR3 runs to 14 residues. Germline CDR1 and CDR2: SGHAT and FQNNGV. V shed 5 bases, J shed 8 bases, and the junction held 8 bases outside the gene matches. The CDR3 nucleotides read TGTGCCAGCAGCCGGGACAGACGGTCCGAAAAACTGTTTTTT. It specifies CASSRDRRSEKLFF.

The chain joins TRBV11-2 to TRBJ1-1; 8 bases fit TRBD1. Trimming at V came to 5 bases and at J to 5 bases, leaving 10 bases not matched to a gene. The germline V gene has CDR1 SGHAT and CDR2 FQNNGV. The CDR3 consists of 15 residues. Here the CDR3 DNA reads TGTGCCAGCAGCCCGAACCCGGGGACAGGTACTGAAGCTTTCTTT. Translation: CASSPNPGTGTEAFF.

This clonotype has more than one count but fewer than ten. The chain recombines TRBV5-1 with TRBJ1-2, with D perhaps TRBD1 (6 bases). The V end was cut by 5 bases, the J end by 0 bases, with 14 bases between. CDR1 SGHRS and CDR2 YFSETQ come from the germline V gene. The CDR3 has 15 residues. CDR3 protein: CASRVLQGANYGYTF. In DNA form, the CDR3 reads TGCGCCAGCAGGGTATTACAGGGCGCTAACTATGGCTACACCTTC.

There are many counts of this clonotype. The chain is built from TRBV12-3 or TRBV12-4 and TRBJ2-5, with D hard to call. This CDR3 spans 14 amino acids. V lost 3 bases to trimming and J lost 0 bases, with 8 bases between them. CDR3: CASSFAAYQETQYF. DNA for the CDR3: TGTGCCAGCAGTTTTGCAGCGTACCAAGAGACCCAGTACTTC.

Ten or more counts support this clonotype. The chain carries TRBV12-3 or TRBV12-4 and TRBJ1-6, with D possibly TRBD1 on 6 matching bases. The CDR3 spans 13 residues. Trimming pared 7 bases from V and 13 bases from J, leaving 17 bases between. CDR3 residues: CASTHDRPGPLHF. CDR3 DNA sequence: TGTGCCAGCACCCACGACAGGCCAGGGCCCCTCCACTTT.

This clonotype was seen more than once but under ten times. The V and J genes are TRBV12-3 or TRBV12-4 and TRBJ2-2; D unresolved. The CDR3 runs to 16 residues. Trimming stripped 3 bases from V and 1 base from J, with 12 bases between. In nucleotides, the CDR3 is TGTGCCAGCAGTTTCAGGCGGCGGTTGAACACCGGGGAGCTGTTTTTT. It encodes CASSFRRRLNTGELFF.

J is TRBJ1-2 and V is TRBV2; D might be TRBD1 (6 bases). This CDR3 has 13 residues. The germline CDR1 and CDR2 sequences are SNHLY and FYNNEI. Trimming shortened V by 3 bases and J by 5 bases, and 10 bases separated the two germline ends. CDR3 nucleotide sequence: TGTGCCAGCAGTGATGGGACACCTTATGGCTACACCTTC. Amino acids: CASSDGTPYGYTF.

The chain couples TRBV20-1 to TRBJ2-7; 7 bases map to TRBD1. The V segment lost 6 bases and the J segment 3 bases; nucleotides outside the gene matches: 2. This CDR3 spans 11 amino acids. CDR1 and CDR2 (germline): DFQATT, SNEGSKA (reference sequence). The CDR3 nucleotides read TGCAGTGCGGGGACAGTCTACGAGCAGTACTTC. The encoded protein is CSAGTVYEQYF.

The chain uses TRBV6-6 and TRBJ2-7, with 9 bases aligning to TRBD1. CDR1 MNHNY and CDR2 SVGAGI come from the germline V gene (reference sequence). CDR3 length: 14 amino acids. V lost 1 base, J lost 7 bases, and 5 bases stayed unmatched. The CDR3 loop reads CASSYFTGGREQYF. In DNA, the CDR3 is TGTGCCAGCAGTTACTTTACAGGGGGCAGGGAGCAGTACTTC.

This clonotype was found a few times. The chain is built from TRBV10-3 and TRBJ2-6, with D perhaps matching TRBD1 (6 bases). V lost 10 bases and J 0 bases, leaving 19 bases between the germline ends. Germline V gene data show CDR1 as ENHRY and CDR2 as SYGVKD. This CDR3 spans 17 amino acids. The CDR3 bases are TGTGCCACCGTGCCGATTTTAGGGGGCTCTGGGGCCAACGTCCTGACTTTC. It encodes CATVPILGGSGANVLTF.

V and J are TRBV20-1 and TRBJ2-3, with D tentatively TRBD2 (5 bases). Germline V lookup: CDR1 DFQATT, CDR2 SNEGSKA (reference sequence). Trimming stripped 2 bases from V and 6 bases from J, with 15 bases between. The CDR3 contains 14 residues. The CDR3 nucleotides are TGCAGTGCTAGACCCCCGGGGAGATGGGATACGCAGTATTTT. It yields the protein CSARPPGRWDTQYF.

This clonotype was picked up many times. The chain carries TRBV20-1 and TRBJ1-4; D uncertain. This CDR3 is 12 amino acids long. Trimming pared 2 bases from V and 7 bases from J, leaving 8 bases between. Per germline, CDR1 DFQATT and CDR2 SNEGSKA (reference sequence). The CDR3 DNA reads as TGCAGTGCTAGAACCCAGGTTGAAAAACTGTTTTTT. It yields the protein CSARTQVEKLFF.

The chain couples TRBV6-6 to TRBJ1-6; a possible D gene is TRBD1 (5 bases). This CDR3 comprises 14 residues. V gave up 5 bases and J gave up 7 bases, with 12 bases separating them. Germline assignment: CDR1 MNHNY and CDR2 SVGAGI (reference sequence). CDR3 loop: CASSSGAANSPLHF. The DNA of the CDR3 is TGTGCCAGCAGTAGCGGGGCGGCGAATTCACCCCTCCACTTT.

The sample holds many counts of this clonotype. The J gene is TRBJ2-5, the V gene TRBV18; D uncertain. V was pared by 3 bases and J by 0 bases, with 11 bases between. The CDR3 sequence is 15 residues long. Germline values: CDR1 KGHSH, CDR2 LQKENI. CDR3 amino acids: CASSPLAQYQETQYF. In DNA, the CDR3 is TGTGCCAGCTCACCGTTGGCGCAGTACCAAGAGACCCAGTACTTC.

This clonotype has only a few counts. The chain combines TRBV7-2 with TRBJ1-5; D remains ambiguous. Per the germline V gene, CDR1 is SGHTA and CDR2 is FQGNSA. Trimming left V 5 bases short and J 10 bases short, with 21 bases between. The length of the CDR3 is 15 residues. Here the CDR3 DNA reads TGTGCCAGCAGCCTAGGCGGCGGGCAGGAGATTCCCCAGCATTTT. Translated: CASSLGGGQEIPQHF. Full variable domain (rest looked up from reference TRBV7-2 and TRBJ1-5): GAGVSQSPSNKVTEKGKDVELRCDPISGHTALYWYRQSLGQGLEFLIYFQGNSAPDKSGLPSDRFSAERTGGSVSTLTIQRTQQEDSAVYLCASSLGGGQEIPQHFGDGTRLSIL.

The CDR3 DNA reads TGTGCCAGCAGTGCGGGACAGACCTATGGCTACACCTTC. This encodes CASSAGQTYGYTF. The chain recombines TRBV27 with TRBJ1-2; 7 bases are a match to TRBD1. Germline assignment: CDR1 MNHEY and CDR2 SMNVEV (reference sequence). This CDR3 has 13 residues. J was trimmed by 4 bases and V by 5 bases; bases with no gene match: 4.

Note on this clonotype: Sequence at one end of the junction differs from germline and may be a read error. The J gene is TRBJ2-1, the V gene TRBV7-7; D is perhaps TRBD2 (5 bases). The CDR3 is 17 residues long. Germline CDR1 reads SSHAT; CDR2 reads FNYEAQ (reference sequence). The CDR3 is CASSLKEEKSSYNEQFF. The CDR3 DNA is TGTGCTAGCAGCTTAAAGGAGGAAAAGAGCTCCTACAATGAGCAGTTCTTC.

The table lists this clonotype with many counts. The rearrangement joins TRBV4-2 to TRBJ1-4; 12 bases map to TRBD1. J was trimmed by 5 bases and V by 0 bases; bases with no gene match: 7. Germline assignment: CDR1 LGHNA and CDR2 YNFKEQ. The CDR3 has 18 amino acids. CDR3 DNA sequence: TGTGCCAGCAGCCAAGATTCGGGACAGGGGGCTCTGAATGAAAAACTGTTTTTT. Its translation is CASSQDSGQGALNEKLFF.

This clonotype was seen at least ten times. Here the CDR3 DNA reads TGTGCCAGCAGCTTGGTAGAGGACGGTTCCTACGAGCAGTACGTC. It encodes CASSLVEDGSYEQYV. The chain uses TRBV5-5 and TRBJ2-7; D gene unclear. Germline V gives CDR1 SGHKS, CDR2 YYEKEE (reference sequence). V gave up 0 bases and J gave up 1 base, with 11 bases separating them. The CDR3 is made up of 15 amino acids.

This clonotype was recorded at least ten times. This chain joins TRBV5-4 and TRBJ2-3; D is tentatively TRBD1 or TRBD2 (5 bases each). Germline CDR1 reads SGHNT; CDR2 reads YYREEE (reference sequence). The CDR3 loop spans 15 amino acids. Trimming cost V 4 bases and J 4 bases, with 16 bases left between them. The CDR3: CASSQGRSEADTQYF. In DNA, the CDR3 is TGTGCCAGCAGCCAGGGACGGTCGGAGGCAGATACGCAGTATTTT.

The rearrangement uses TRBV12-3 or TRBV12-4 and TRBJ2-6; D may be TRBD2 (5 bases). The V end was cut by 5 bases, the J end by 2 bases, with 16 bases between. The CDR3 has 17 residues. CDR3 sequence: CASSLSGPITGANVLTF. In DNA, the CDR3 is TGTGCCAGCAGTCTCAGCGGACCTATCACTGGGGCCAACGTCCTGACTTTC.

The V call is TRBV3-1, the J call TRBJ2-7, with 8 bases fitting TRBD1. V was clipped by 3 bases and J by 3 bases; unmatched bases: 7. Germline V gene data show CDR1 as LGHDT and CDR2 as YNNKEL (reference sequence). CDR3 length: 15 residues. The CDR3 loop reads CASSQAQGENYEQYV. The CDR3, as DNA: TGTGCCAGCAGCCAGGCACAGGGGGAAAACTACGAGCAGTACGTC.

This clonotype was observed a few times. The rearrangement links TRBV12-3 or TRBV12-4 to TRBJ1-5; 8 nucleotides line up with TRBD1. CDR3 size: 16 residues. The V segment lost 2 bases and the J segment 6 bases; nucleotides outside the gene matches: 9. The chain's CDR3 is CASSLSSGQGGQPQHF. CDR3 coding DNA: TGTGCCAGCAGTTTAAGTTCTGGACAGGGTGGTCAGCCCCAGCATTTT.

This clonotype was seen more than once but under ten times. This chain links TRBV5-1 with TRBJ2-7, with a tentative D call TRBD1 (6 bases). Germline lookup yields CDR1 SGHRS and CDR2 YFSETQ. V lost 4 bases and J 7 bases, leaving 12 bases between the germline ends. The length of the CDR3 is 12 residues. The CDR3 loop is CASSRGHREQYF. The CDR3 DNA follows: TGCGCCAGCAGCCGGGGACATCGGGAGCAGTACTTC.

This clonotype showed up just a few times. The CDR3 here is CASSPTGLDGYTF. CDR3 in DNA: TGTGCCAGCAGTCCGACAGGGCTCGATGGCTACACCTTC. This chain joins TRBV12-3 or TRBV12-4 and TRBJ1-2, with 7 bases aligning to TRBD1. V was pared by 5 bases and J by 6 bases, with 6 bases of the junction left unmatched. The CDR3 sequence is 13 residues long.